This T cell receptor (beta chain) was sequenced in a study of T cell responses to AZD1222 COVID-19 vaccine (dated by TCRdb to 2020 to 2023). About the investigation overall: AZD1222 recipients with second doses at about 4 weeks or about 12 weeks were pooled, because spike-specific TCR depth and breadth did not differ between schedules. A total of approximately 230 trial participants underwent TCR sequencing, of whom 200 to 220 received two doses of AZD1222 and about 26 received two doses of the MenACWY control vaccine. Trial participants were enrolled by age into 18-55, 56-69 and 70-plus year subgroups, with 148, 28 and 57 TCR-sequenced participants respectively.

Compared with germline, V lacks 4 bases and J lacks 6 bases; bases without a gene match: 8. Based on the germline V gene, the CDR1 and CDR2 sequences are MNHNS and SASEGT. The CDR3 runs 16 amino acids, cysteine and phenylalanine included. Of all the DNA, just the CDR3 is kept, 48 bases in frame from base 1. In light of the paper, this sample's time point label describes: baseline before first vaccination. The vaccinee samples were drawn from two UK trials, COV001 and COV002, one of which was a single-blind randomized controlled phase 2/3 trial testing AZD1222 (ChAdOx1 nCoV-19) in healthy adults. For TCRbeta chain sequencing, PBMC samples were collected from trial participants at day 0 and at day 28 after the second dose. With respect to this clone: What this receptor recognizes is not known. The input lacks base qualities; no much larger clone sits a single base away.

The CDR3 regions of human TCRbeta chains were analyzed by immunosequencing. On the authors' methods: TCRs in the repertoires were matched against a reference library of SARS-CoV-2-specific TCRs that had been generated with the MIRA antigen-specificity platform. Breadth meant the fraction of unique TCRs that were SARS-CoV-2-associated, whereas depth meant the fraction of total T cells that were SARS-CoV-2-associated. Using the MIRA data, each spike-specific TCR was mapped to the spike region that the TCR reacts to and placed in a CD4 or CD8 class. Log10-transformed breadth and depth values were compared by one-way ANOVA with Sidak's multiple comparisons tests. The table was pulled from immuneACCESS by TCRdb, which kept in-frame rearrangements only. Such tables lose some clones; where checked, under half of the loss comes from unresolved V genes, and the rest has no known cause. The V and J calls and the clone size are those of that table, but D and trimming were determined from the DNA. For this sample the table gives roughly 110,000 clones, of which around nine tenths were detected only once. The top ten hold about 20% of the sample.

Findings and caveats that apply to the study as a whole: Only five to seven AZD1222 recipients were SARS-CoV-2 seropositive at baseline, limiting conclusions about previously exposed vaccinees. In the small 56-69-year group, the increase in depth fell short of significance, most likely because of low power. Most participants were white British and females outnumbered males, and the authors suggested that clonal diversity may have been underestimated. Because no samples from the day 14 peak response were available, repertoires could be characterized only after the peak T cell response. A significant rise in spike-specific TCR breadth and depth was observed after two AZD1222 doses relative to day 0 and relative to MenACWY recipients. Reportedly, close to half of the unique spike-specific TCRs recognized epitopes lying outside the regions that are mutated in the B.1.351 and B.1.1.7 variants. The vaccine-associated CD4 TCRs covered the entire spike protein, and the dominant responses fell in regions 160-218 and 743-854.

In this chain, TRBV6-1 is recombined with TRBJ2-2; 10 of the junction bases match TRBD1. Specimen: peripheral blood, collected on day 0 of AZD1222 vaccination. The clonotype comes from an adult in good health. The CDR3 reads as follows: CASSALPGQGSGELFF. The DNA is as follows: TGTGCCAGCAGTGCCTTACCGGGACAGGGGTCCGGGGAGCTGTTTTTT.